The T cell receptor beta chain under discussion was sequenced for a study of T cells in Graves' hyperthyroidism and ophthalmopathy (dated by TCRdb to about 2019). Context from the whole study: Peripheral blood samples were taken at the time of initial diagnosis, prior to any treatment. A discovery cohort of about 96 patients, 43 with Graves' ophthalmopathy and 55 to 60 with stable Graves' hyperthyroidism, was used to find distinguishing TCR V-J signatures. Prospective prediction of ophthalmopathy was tested in an independent validation cohort of approximately 19 hyperthyroidism patients and roughly 16 patients who later progressed to ophthalmopathy. The 100 or so discovery patients were randomly divided into training and test sets at a 7:3 ratio. In addition, the study compared T-cell repertoires in thyroid tissue and in blood from 6 or 7 Graves' hyperthyroidism patients. Following sampling, methimazole starting at 30 mg daily was given to hyperthyroidism patients, and high-dose intravenous methylprednisolone was given to ophthalmopathy patients. The paper reports TCR Vbeta CDR3 sequencing of approximately 140 peripheral blood samples: some 41 ophthalmopathy, under 80 hyperthyroidism and approximately 17 progressor patients. General conclusions and limits of the study: Most expanded thyroid clonotypes (frequency above 0.001) were also detected in blood, suggesting blood repertoires may reflect thyroid immune responses. In cross-validation, a model built on a 13 V-J signature told ophthalmopathy apart from stable hyperthyroidism with approximately 90% sensitivity and 81% to 82% specificity, and in testing the same model reached 80%/75%. No statistical method was used to set the sample size in advance, and investigators knew the group allocation. In validation, the model predicted progression to ophthalmopathy a median of about 6 months before onset, with about 67% sensitivity and about 72% specificity.

Amplification of TCR beta CDR3 regions was carried out from RNA transcripts. The TCR CDR3 was subjected to a first round of RT-PCR using the HTBI primer set and the Qiagen OneStep RT-PCR kit. Libraries were constructed in a second round of multiplex PCR, after which size selection and purification were carried out. Sequencing of the libraries was done on an Illumina HiSeq2000 using paired-end 100 bp reads. The paper's data handling went like this. SOAPnuke was used to process the raw data, throwing out any read that contained adapters or uncalled bases, had a mean Phred below 15, or lacked an exact constant-primer or identifier match. High-quality paired reads were merged with COPE v1.2.5, and unique nucleotide sequences were defined as clonotypes. MiTCR v1.1 was used to align clonotypes to the IMGT TRBV, TRBD and TRBJ reference segments. Analysis was restricted to V-J combinations with a frequency above 0.0001, which covered 99% to 99.2% of repertoires. A TCS score was defined as the ratio between F50 (clonal expansion) and ExV (chaos), using BLOSUM62-based TCRdist between CDR3 peptides within each V-J. Welch's t-statistics and random forest reduced around 510 V-J features to 10 to 15, which were used in a naive Bayes classifier (R e1071). In TCRdb, the public reads were trimmed at Q25 with fastp and aligned with MiXCR, with productive beta chains retained. When rows share a CDR3 protein, they turn into one entry using the most common DNA and genes. TCRdb's processing, not the study's, gives the V and J calls here. In all, the sample holds nearly 600,000 distinct CDR3 sequences, and about 15% of those were seen once. About 5.8% of the sample is in the top ten clones.

As encoded in the germline V gene, CDR1 is SGHAT while CDR2 is FQNNGV. Counted from cysteine to phenylalanine, this CDR3 has 15 amino acids. Solely the CDR3 DNA is kept, with 45 bases framed from the first base. V trim: 5 bases; J trim: 7 bases; unmatched bases: 6. Hyperthyroidism patients were newly diagnosed, with disease duration under 2 months, and aged 18 to 65 years. Any patient with an uncontrolled infection, another autoimmune disease, pregnancy or lactation was excluded. Diagnoses relied on clinical symptoms, serum thyroxine and TRAb, thyroid ultrasound and orbital computed tomography. Blood from progressor patients was collected at the time of first diagnosis with hyperthyroidism, before any ophthalmopathy symptoms had appeared. Ficoll-Paque density gradient centrifugation was used to isolate PBMCs from 10 ml of fresh peripheral blood. Patients classed as progressors first received a Graves' hyperthyroidism diagnosis and then went on to develop ophthalmopathy during follow-up. Total RNA was extracted with Trizol reagent, and quality was checked on an Agilent 2100 Bioanalyzer.

This clonotype was detected ten times or more. Its recognized antigen is unknown. Base qualities are not at hand, and no much larger clone is one base apart. The TCR originated in a woman in her twenties or thirties with Graves' hyperthyroidism that later progressed to Graves' ophthalmopathy. The sequenced material came from blood. This chain joins TRBV11-2 to TRBJ2-1, with TRBD2 matching 12 junction bases. The DNA sequence is as follows: TGTGCCAGCAGCCACGGACTAGCGGGGTTAAATGAGCAGTTCTTC. Translated, it reads CASSHGLAGLNEQFF.